Included here is one T cell receptor beta chain sequence, with context. No antigen is known for it. The data are from a study of cytomegalovirus exposure and HLA in healthy donors. PCR was performed using 60 Vbeta and 13 Jbeta primers. Profiling relied on immunoSEQ multiplex PCR, and the TCRdb table lists in-frame clones only, not all of them. The sample shows some 130,000 clones, around four fifths of them seen only once. Study-level points and caveats: Analyzed later, association rates of TCRs varied across HLA loci, with DRB1 most and HLA-C fewest.

Germline values: CDR1 MNHEY, CDR2 SVGAGI. The CDR3 consists of 14 residues. Trimming took off 7 bases at V and 3 bases at J, with 15 bases between the two ends. What was sequenced was PBMCs. J is TRBJ1-1 and V is TRBV6-5; D is perhaps TRBD1 (5 bases). This receptor was obtained from a human donor in good health. CDR3: CASTLRGQHTEAFF. The CDR3 nucleotides are TGTGCCAGCACGCTAAGGGGCCAGCACACTGAAGCTTTCTTT.